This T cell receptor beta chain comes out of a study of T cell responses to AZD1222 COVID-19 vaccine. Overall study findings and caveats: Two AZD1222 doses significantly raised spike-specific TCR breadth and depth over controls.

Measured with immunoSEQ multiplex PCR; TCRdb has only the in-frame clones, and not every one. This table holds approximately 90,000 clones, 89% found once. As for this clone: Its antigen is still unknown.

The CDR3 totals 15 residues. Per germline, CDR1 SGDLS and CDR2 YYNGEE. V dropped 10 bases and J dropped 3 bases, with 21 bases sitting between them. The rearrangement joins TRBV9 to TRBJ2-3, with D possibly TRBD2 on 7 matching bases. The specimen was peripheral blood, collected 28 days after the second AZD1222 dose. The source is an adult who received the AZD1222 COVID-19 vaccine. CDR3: CARRGGGGLTDTQYF. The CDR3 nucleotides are TGTGCCCGCCGCGGGGGAGGGGGGTTGACAGATACGCAGTATTTT.